Listed below are T cell receptor beta chains from one sample, sequenced in a study of cytomegalovirus exposure and HLA in healthy donors. TCRdb's copy holds only in-frame clones and misses some; the assay was immunoSEQ multiplex PCR. The sample has more than 90,000 clones, roughly 80% seen once. Input material: PBMCs. Receptor source: a man aged 50 or older in good health and CMV-seropositive. CDR3s include the opening cysteine and the closing phenylalanine or tryptophan. Fields, in order: clone size, D gene, J gene, V gene, CDR3 DNA, CDR3 protein. The D gene is left open where the match is weak. A row's size may be missing; if present it is once, few, many or a size class.

. | TRBD2 | TRBJ2-7 | TRBV4-2 | TGTGCCAGCAGCCAAGGGACTAGCGGGGGATCCTACGAGCAGTACTTC | CASSQGTSGGSYEQYF
few | TRBD1 | TRBJ1-1 | TRBV7-6 | TGTGCCAGCAGCCGGGGACAGGGGACTGAAGCTTTCTTT | CASSRGQGTEAFF
. | TRBD2 | TRBJ2-3 | TRBV2 | TGTGCCAGCGGAACGACTAGCGGGATTTTCACAGATACGCAGTATTTT | CASGTTSGIFTDTQYF
. | TRBD1 | TRBJ1-6 | TRBV5-6 | TGTGCCAGCACCCCCACAGGGGGCCTTAACCCGACCTTCGGCTCACCCCTCCACTTT | CASTPTGGLNPTFGSPLHF
. | . | TRBJ1-1 | TRBV27 | TGTGCCAGCAGTTCATACAGGGACCGAGCTTTCTTT | CASSSYRDRAFF
once | . | TRBJ1-1 | TRBV28 | TGTGCCAGCAACCAAGGGGCGCCCACTGAAGCTTTCTTT | CASNQGAPTEAFF
few | . | TRBJ1-5 | TRBV5-5 | TGTGCCAGCAGCCCGTGGCCGGGGAATCAGCCCCAGCATTTT | CASSPWPGNQPQHF
. | TRBD2 | TRBJ2-5 | TRBV4-2 | TGTGCCAGCAGCCAAGGCGGGGGGGAAGAGACCCAGTACTTC | CASSQGGGEETQYF
. | TRBD2 | TRBJ2-7 | TRBV6-1 | TGTGCCAGCAGTGACCGTTACGGGGGAGGGTTTATCTACGAGCAGTACTTC | CASSDRYGGGFIYEQYF
. | TRBD2 | TRBJ2-6 | TRBV7-6 | TGTGCCAGCAGCTCAGCGGGGGGACTGGACACAAGCTCTGGGGCCAACGTCCTGACTTTC | CASSSAGGLDTSSGANVLTF
. | . | TRBJ2-7 | TRBV21-1 | TGTGCCAGCAGCAAGGGAGGGCGAGTCTACGAGCAGTACTTC | CASSKGGRVYEQYF
once | TRBD2 | TRBJ2-6 | TRBV4-3 | TGCGCCAGCAGCCAAGAGCCCCTTCTAGCGGGAGGGTCTGGGGCCAACGTCCTGACTTTC | CASSQEPLLAGGSGANVLTF
. | . | TRBJ2-7 | TRBV30 | TGTGCCTGGAGCGGGGGACGGCGCCTGTACTTC | CAWSGGRRLYF
. | . | TRBJ1-5 | TRBV27 | TGTGCCAGCAGTGCCCGTCAGGGAAGCAATCAGCCCCAGCATTTT | CASSARQGSNQPQHF
. | TRBD1 | TRBJ2-7 | TRBV30 | TGTGCCTGGAAAGGGACAGGGTACGAGCAGTACTTC | CAWKGTGYEQYF
. | TRBD1 | TRBJ1-6 | TRBV6-5 | TGTGCCAGCAGACCCGGACAGGGAGTGAATTCACCCCTCCACTTT | CASRPGQGVNSPLHF
once | TRBD2 | TRBJ2-7 | TRBV2 | TGTGCCAGCACCATGGGGACTAGTCAATACGAGCAGTACTTC | CASTMGTSQYEQYF
. | TRBD1 | TRBJ1-4 | TRBV2 | TGTGCCAGCAGTGGGACAGGGATCTCGACCGGAAAACTGTTTTTT | CASSGTGISTGKLFF
. | . | TRBJ2-7 | TRBV18 | TGTGCCAGCTCACCACCGAGGGGGGGCATGGACGAGCAGTACTTC | CASSPPRGGMDEQYF
. | . | TRBJ1-2 | TRBV6-1 | TGTGCCACCTGGGGGGGAGATTCCTATGGCTACACCTTC | CATWGGDSYGYTF
. | . | TRBJ2-1 | TRBV29-1 | TGCAGCGTGGCCAAGGGGGGGCTCAATGAGCAGTTCTTC | CSVAKGGLNEQFF
. | TRBD1 | TRBJ1-5 | TRBV5-4 | TGTGCCAGCAGCTTGGGTGGGACAGGGGATCAGCCCCAGCATTTT | CASSLGGTGDQPQHF
. | TRBD1 | TRBJ2-7 | TRBV4-3 | TGCGCCAGCAGCCAAGTGGGACAGGGGCCCTACGAGCAGTACTTC | CASSQVGQGPYEQYF
. | . | TRBJ2-7 | TRBV28 | TGTGCCAGCACCTCCCCTACCGGGGTAGGTGGCAACGAGCAGTACTTC | CASTSPTGVGGNEQYF
. | TRBD2 | TRBJ2-3 | TRBV7-6 | TGTGCCAGCAGCTTAGCGAGGCTAGCGGGAGTGGCAGATACGCAGTATTTT | CASSLARLAGVADTQYF
. | TRBD2 | TRBJ2-7 | TRBV7-9 | TGTGCCAGCGGGGGGGAAGCCTACGAGCAGTACTTC | CASGGEAYEQYF
. | . | TRBJ1-2 | TRBV7-9 | TGTGCCAGCAGCTTAGCCCCGGGGAACTATGGCTACACCTTC | CASSLAPGNYGYTF
. | TRBD1 | TRBJ1-3 | TRBV5-6 | TGTGCCAGCAGCCGGCAGGGGGTTGGGAACACCATATATTTT | CASSRQGVGNTIYF
. | . | TRBJ2-1 | TRBV10-1 | TGCGCCAGCAGCAACACCCCAGGGTGGTGGACCTACAATGAGCAGTTCTTC | CASSNTPGWWTYNEQFF
. | . | TRBJ2-6 | TRBV28 | TGTGCCAGCAGTTCCGGGGATTACTCTGGGGCCAACGTCCTGACTTTC | CASSSGDYSGANVLTF
. | . | TRBJ2-7 | TRBV2 | TGTGCCAGCAGATTTGCACTGAGCTCCTACGAGCAGTACTTC | CASRFALSSYEQYF
. | TRBD1 | TRBJ1-1 | TRBV4-1 | TGCGCCAGCAGCCACCCCGACAGGGCGTTCACTGAAGCTTTCTTT | CASSHPDRAFTEAFF
. | TRBD1 | TRBJ1-4 | TRBV5-8 | TGTGCCAGCAGCCAAACAGGGGGCGAAGGAAAACTGTTTTTT | CASSQTGGEGKLFF
. | TRBD2 | TRBJ2-5 | TRBV5-1 | TGCGCCAGCAGCTCCCCGGGTAGCGGGGGTGGAGAGACCCAGTACTTC | CASSSPGSGGGETQYF
. | TRBD2 | TRBJ2-3 | TRBV5-1 | TGCGCCAGCAGCCGATTGACTAGCGGGGGTAGCACAGATACGCAGTATTTT | CASSRLTSGGSTDTQYF
. | . | TRBJ2-7 | TRBV28 | TGTGCCAGCAGTTTTAATAGTGCGGGGAGGGAGCAGTACTTC | CASSFNSAGREQYF
few | . | TRBJ2-5 | TRBV25-1 | TGTGCCAGCAGCGACCCACGCCAGGGGCCGTATCAGACCCAGTACTTC | CASSDPRQGPYQTQYF
. | TRBD1 | TRBJ2-5 | TRBV6-5 | TGTGCCAGCACCAGGGACAGGGGGAGACAAGAGACCCAGTACTTC | CASTRDRGRQETQYF
. | . | TRBJ2-1 | TRBV5-1 | TGCGCCAGCAGCCCTACTAGCGAAGGGGGCAATGAGCAGTTCTTC | CASSPTSEGGNEQFF
. | . | TRBJ1-3 | TRBV9 | TGTGCCAGCAGCGTAGACGGGAGCTCTGGAAACACCATATATTTT | CASSVDGSSGNTIYF
. | . | TRBJ1-6 | TRBV7-2 | TGTGCCAGCAGCTGGGGGGGGTACTCACCCCTCCACTTT | CASSWGGYSPLHF
. | . | TRBJ1-4 | TRBV7-9 | TGTGCCAGCAGCCCCCCGGCAACTAATGAAAAACTGTTTTTT | CASSPPATNEKLFF
once | . | TRBJ1-6 | TRBV6-1 | TGTGCCAGCAGTGAAGTGAGAGGGGGTGGGAATTCACCCCTCCACTTT | CASSEVRGGGNSPLHF
. | . | TRBJ1-5 | TRBV10-3 | TGTGCCATCAGCCGAGAGGAGGGAGGAGGTCAGCCCCAGCATTTT | CAISREEGGGQPQHF
. | . | TRBJ2-5 | TRBV4-1 | TGCGCCAGCAGCCGTCAGGGGAGAGAAGAGACCCAGTACTTC | CASSRQGREETQYF
. | TRBD1 | TRBJ1-1 | TRBV18 | TGTGCCAGCAGTTCAGGGGGTGACACTGAAGCTTTCTTT | CASSSGGDTEAFF
. | . | TRBJ1-5 | TRBV2 | TGTGCCAGCAGTGACAGGGTCTTCCAGCCCCAGCATTTT | CASSDRVFQPQHF
. | TRBD1 | TRBJ1-2 | TRBV9 | TGTGCCAGCAGCGCGGGCCGGGACAGGGGTGACTATGGCTACACCTTC | CASSAGRDRGDYGYTF